This T cell receptor (beta chain) originates from a study of cytomegalovirus exposure and HLA in healthy donors. Whole-study findings and limits: Investigators reported fewer than 200 TCR beta chains as tied to cytomegalovirus. According to a subsequent analysis, TCR clusters identified in the first cohort showed a tendency to co-occur across the 100 to 150 validation repertoires.

The CDR3 extends over 12 amino acids. Germline values: CDR1 MNHEY, CDR2 SMNVEV (reference sequence). V lost 5 bases, J lost 3 bases, and 5 bases lay in between. Clones were read by immunoSEQ multiplex PCR, and TCRdb kept only the in-frame ones, dropping some. The sample holds 50,000 to 80,000 clones, approximately 90% seen once. On this clone: Its antigen is unknown.

The donors were members of the validation cohort comprising about 130 subjects, separate from the roughly 690-subject first cohort. V gene TRBV27 combines with J gene TRBJ1-5, with unresolved D. Specimen: PBMCs. This clonotype was sampled from a woman between 18 and 30 years old in good health and CMV-seronegative. CDR3 nucleotide sequence: TGTGCCAGCAGTCAATCCAATCAGCCCCAGCATTTT. Protein: CASSQSNQPQHF.